This T cell receptor (beta chain) was captured by sequencing in a study of cytomegalovirus exposure and HLA in healthy donors. Study outcomes and limitations: Highly shared variants forming one cluster were likely a sequencing artifact.

13 Jbeta primers and 60 Vbeta primers were used for the PCR. Method: immunoSEQ multiplex PCR; TCRdb's copy keeps in-frame clones and lacks some. The table has about 170,000 clones, around 74% seen once. About this clone: Its antigen is unknown.

The CDR3 has 15 residues. The germline gives CDR1 LNHDA, CDR2 SQIVND (reference sequence). V lost 5 bases and J lost 2; bases outside the gene matches: 9. This TCR was recovered from a female donor in good health and CMV-seronegative. The sequenced sample consisted of PBMCs. The chain recombines TRBV19 with TRBJ2-7; 7 bases fit TRBD1. CDR3 protein: CASSLNSTGPYEQYF. The CDR3 coding sequence is TGTGCCAGTAGTCTTAACTCGACAGGGCCCTACGAGCAGTACTTC.